Sequencing of this T cell receptor beta chain was carried out in a study of T cell responses to AZD1222 COVID-19 vaccine. In the study overall: Whether given at about 4 or about 12 weeks, second doses were pooled. Overall study results and limits: The donor group comprised mostly white British people and more females; the analysis possibly underestimated clonal diversity.

The assay was immunoSEQ multiplex PCR, and TCRdb's table has in-frame clones only and misses some. Of some 150,000 clones in the sample, about 92% are singletons; the top ten hold 1.5% to 2%. Points on this clone: The antigen is undetermined.

The CDR3 loop spans 15 amino acids. V was shortened by 1 base and J by 2 bases, with 8 bases between the two germline ends. The germline gives CDR1 SGHTA, CDR2 FQGTGA. Sample: peripheral blood, taken on day 0 of AZD1222 vaccination. V usage is TRBV7-3 and J usage is TRBJ2-2; no firm D call. The clonotype comes from an adult in good health. CDR3 protein: CASSLRWGNTGELFF. The CDR3 DNA is TGTGCCAGCAGCTTAAGATGGGGAAACACCGGGGAGCTGTTTTTT. Filled out from reference TRBV7-3 and TRBJ2-2, the complete variable domain reads GAGVSQTPSNKVTEKGKYVELRCDPISGHTALYWYRQSLGQGPEFLIYFQGTGAADDSGLPNDRFFAVRPEGSVSTLKIQRTERGDSAVYLCASSLRWGNTGELFFGEGSRLTVL.